The clone carrying this T cell receptor beta chain appeared many times. The data were obtained in a study of identical twins. V lost 7 bases and J 7 bases, leaving 17 bases between the germline ends. CDR3 length: 14 amino acids. TCRdb ran MiXCR on the 5' RACE reads and lists one entry per CDR3 protein. The sample includes roughly 490,000 distinct CDR3 sequences, approximately 15% of them seen just once. These sequences were also reported in another study, on yellow fever vaccine responses in identical twins.

Sequencing was done on a sample of CD4+ T cells sorted from blood. The TCR originated in a woman aged 18-29 years in good health. The chain has TRBV12-3 or TRBV12-4 and TRBJ2-1, with D perhaps matching TRBD1 or TRBD2 (5 bases each). CDR3 in amino acids: CASTGTSGFNEQFF. The CDR3 DNA reads TGTGCCAGCACCGGGACCTCAGGATTTAATGAGCAGTTCTTC.